This passage covers 25 T cell receptor beta chains from one sample sequenced in a study of cytomegalovirus exposure and HLA in healthy donors. Both 60 Vbeta primers and 13 Jbeta primers went into the PCR. Clones were sequenced by immunoSEQ multiplex PCR, and TCRdb holds only the in-frame ones, with some missing. Among fewer than 150,000 clones listed, around 73% were seen once. The sample taken for sequencing was PBMCs. These receptor sequences come from a man aged 50 to 59 in good health and CMV-seronegative.

The rearrangement uses TRBV6-5 and TRBJ2-7, with 8 bases matching TRBD1. V shed 0 bases and J 5 bases; nucleotides not matched to a gene: 3. CDR3 length: 14 amino acids. Germline V gene sequence: CDR1 MNHEY, CDR2 SVGAGI. This chain's CDR3 is CASSYSQGADEQYF. The CDR3 bases are TGTGCCAGCAGTTACTCGCAGGGGGCAGACGAGCAGTACTTC.

This CDR3 reads CSATKQGDYGYTF. The CDR3 coding sequence is TGCAGCGCCACCAAACAGGGGGACTATGGCTACACCTTC. The genes are TRBV29-1 and TRBJ1-2; 8 nucleotides match TRBD1. CDR3 length equals 13 residues. Germline CDR1 SQVTM, CDR2 ANQGSEA. J was trimmed by 3 bases and V by 7 bases; bases with no gene match: 7.

V usage is TRBV18 and J usage is TRBJ1-2, with 11 nucleotides matching TRBD1. Germline CDR1 and CDR2: KGHSH and LQKENI. Trimming at V came to 2 bases and at J to 6 bases, leaving 8 bases not matched to a gene. The CDR3 has 16 amino acids. CDR3 sequence (DNA): TGTGCCAGCTCACCAGGACAGGGGGCCGTAGGAGATGGCTACACCTTC. This translates into CASSPGQGAVGDGYTF.

The V call is TRBV28, the J call TRBJ1-5, with 8 bases identical to TRBD1. Germline-derived CDR1 and CDR2 are MDHEN and SYDVKM. This CDR3 spans 15 amino acids. J was trimmed by 4 bases and V by 5 bases; bases with no gene match: 7. In DNA form, the CDR3 reads TGTGCCAGCAGTCCCGGGACAGGAACAAATCAGCCCCAGCATTTT. Protein product: CASSPGTGTNQPQHF.

The sample holds a few counts of this clone. The DNA of the CDR3 is TGCAGCGGTGGGACAGGGGGAAATGAGCAGTTCTTC. Amino acid sequence: CSGGTGGNEQFF. V and J are TRBV29-1 and TRBJ2-1; 11 positions agree with TRBD1. The CDR3 totals 12 residues. Germline V gene sequence: CDR1 SQVTM, CDR2 ANQGSEA. With V trimmed by 7 bases and J by 7 bases, 3 bases remained unmatched.

The J gene is TRBJ2-6, the V gene TRBV18; weak D call: TRBD1 (5 bases). V gave up 3 bases and J gave up 0 bases, with 9 bases separating them. This CDR3 is 16 amino acids long. Germline loops: CDR1 KGHSH, CDR2 LQKENI. CDR3 in amino acids: CASSPTASSGANVLTF. The CDR3 DNA sequence: TGTGCCAGCTCACCGACAGCTTCCTCTGGGGCCAACGTCCTGACTTTC.

The chain links TRBV5-1 to TRBJ2-3; possibly TRBD2 for D (6 bases). CDR3 length: 13 amino acids. Trimming cost V 4 bases and J 5 bases, with 11 bases left between them. Germline lookup yields CDR1 SGHRS and CDR2 YFSETQ. The CDR3 sequence: CASSPGVRDTQYF. As DNA, the CDR3 is TGCGCCAGCAGCCCGGGGGTCAGAGATACGCAGTATTTT.

There are a few counts of this clone. This chain joins TRBV5-1 and TRBJ2-7; 8 nucleotides align to TRBD2. The length of the CDR3 is 16 residues. CDR1 is SGHRS, CDR2 YFSETQ, per germline. V dropped 2 bases and J dropped 3; count of bases not matched to a gene: 10. CDR3 sequence reads: CASSLSPGLEVYEQYF. The CDR3 region has the DNA TGCGCCAGCAGCTTATCACCGGGACTAGAGGTCTACGAGCAGTACTTC.

This rearrangement joins TRBV7-2 to TRBJ1-4; 7 nucleotides agree with TRBD1. The V gene's germline CDR1 is SGHTA and CDR2 FQGNSA. The CDR3 extends over 14 amino acids. V shed 0 bases, J shed 7 bases, and the junction held 2 bases outside the gene matches. DNA for the CDR3: TGTGCCAGCAGCTTAGCAGGGGGCGGTGAAAAACTGTTTTTT. Translation gives CASSLAGGGEKLFF.

This chain uses TRBV5-1 with TRBJ2-2, with D unclear. This CDR3 comprises 14 residues. Trimming removed 7 bases at V and 5 bases at J, with 15 bases between. Germline V CDR1 and CDR2: SGHRS, YFSETQ. This CDR3 is CASVPLGETGELFF. CDR3 DNA sequence: TGCGCCAGCGTCCCTCTTGGAGAAACCGGGGAGCTGTTTTTT.

The rearrangement joins TRBV7-9 to TRBJ1-4; D gene unclear. The germline V and J ends were trimmed by 1 base and 5 bases, with 8 bases remaining between them. The length of the CDR3 is 14 residues. The V gene's germline CDR1 is SEHNR and CDR2 FQNEAQ (reference sequence). This chain's CDR3 is CASSLGSGNEKLFF. The CDR3 DNA sequence: TGTGCCAGCAGCTTAGGGTCGGGGAATGAAAAACTGTTTTTT.

V usage is TRBV28 and J usage is TRBJ1-1; TRBD1 is a possible D gene (6 bases). The length of the CDR3 is 15 residues. The germline gives CDR1 MDHEN, CDR2 SYDVKM. Trimming left V 3 bases short and J 4 bases short, with 15 bases between. CDR3 sequence reads: CASSLGTGFVTEAFF. The DNA of the CDR3 is TGTGCCAGCAGTTTGGGCACAGGGTTTGTCACTGAAGCTTTCTTT.

The CDR3 protein is CASKEGAEHTEAFF. The DNA of the CDR3 is TGTGCCAGCAAAGAAGGGGCGGAGCACACTGAAGCTTTCTTT. This chain links TRBV6-5 with TRBJ1-1; D possibly corresponds to TRBD1 (5 bases). The CDR3 covers 14 residues. Germline CDR1 is MNHEY and CDR2 is SVGAGI. The V gene lost 7 bases and the J gene lost 3 bases, with 15 bases spanning the gap.

The V gene is TRBV2, the J gene TRBJ2-5; TRBD2 matches at 7 bases. CDR3 length: 14 residues. Unmatched junction bases numbered 4, after V lost 3 bases and J lost 3 bases. The germline V gene encodes CDR1 SNHLY and CDR2 FYNNEI. CDR3 loop: CASSDLSGKETQYF. The CDR3 DNA reads as TGTGCCAGCAGTGATTTGAGCGGGAAAGAGACCCAGTACTTC.

The chain uses TRBV30 and TRBJ2-1; 7 bases map to TRBD2. Trimming took 0 bases from V and 0 from J; bases not matched to a gene: 2. The CDR3 consists of 15 residues. Germline CDR1 is GTSNPN and CDR2 is SVGIG (reference sequence). The CDR3 spells CAWSVGGSSYNEQFF. CDR3 nucleotides: TGTGCCTGGAGTGTCGGCGGGAGCTCCTACAATGAGCAGTTCTTC.

The chain recombines TRBV28 with TRBJ2-4, with 8 bases identical to TRBD1. The CDR3 contains 16 residues. Germline V lookup: CDR1 MDHEN, CDR2 SYDVKM. V lost 1 base to trimming and J lost 7 bases; unmatched junction nucleotides: 9. CDR3 amino acids: CASSLSQTGVLNIQYF. In nucleotides, the CDR3 is TGTGCCAGCAGTTTATCCCAGACAGGGGTGCTGAACATTCAGTACTTC.

The chain employs TRBV2 and TRBJ2-5; no definite D call. CDR1 and CDR2 (germline): SNHLY, FYNNEI. V lost 3 bases to trimming and J lost 4 bases, with 12 bases between them. The CDR3 runs to 14 residues. The DNA of the CDR3 is TGTGCCAGCAGTGAGGGCAAAAGCCCAGAGACCCAGTACTTC. Protein: CASSEGKSPETQYF.

This clone was picked up many times. The rearrangement uses TRBV5-5 and TRBJ1-1; 9 bases line up with TRBD1. Germline V gene lookup returns CDR1 SGHKS and CDR2 YYEKEE (reference sequence). V lost 7 bases to trimming and J lost 1 base; unmatched junction nucleotides: 2. CDR3 length: 13 amino acids. The CDR3 DNA sequence: TGTGCCAGCGCGGGACAGGGGAACACTGAAGCTTTCTTT. Translated, it gives CASAGQGNTEAFF. The full variable domain, completed using reference TRBV5-5 and TRBJ1-1, is DAGVTQSPTHLIKTRGQQVTLRCSPISGHKSVSWYQQVLGQGPQFIFQYYEKEERGRGNFPDRFSARQFPNYSSELNVNALLLGDSALYLCASAGQGNTEAFFGQGTRLTVV.

This clone has a handful of counts. In DNA form, the CDR3 reads TGTGCCAGCAGCTCGACTAGCGGATCCTACGAGCAGTACTTC. Protein: CASSSTSGSYEQYF. The chain is built from TRBV7-6 and TRBJ2-7; TRBD2 matches 9 bases. Germline lookup yields CDR1 SGHVS and CDR2 FNYEAQ. The CDR3 covers 14 residues. With V trimmed by 4 bases and J by 1 base, 2 bases remained unmatched.

This sequence joins TRBV10-1 and TRBJ2-3; 10 positions match TRBD1. CDR1 is WNHNN and CDR2 is SYGVQD in the germline V gene (reference sequence). V lost 4 bases, J lost 1 base, and 2 bases stayed unmatched. CDR3 length: 15 amino acids. Here the CDR3 reads CASSAGTGGTDTQYF. CDR3 nucleotide sequence: TGCGCCAGCAGTGCCGGGACAGGGGGCACAGATACGCAGTATTTT.

The chain links TRBV10-3 to TRBJ2-3; perhaps TRBD2 as D (5 bases). This CDR3 region has 18 residues. Trimming pared 0 bases from V and 2 bases from J, leaving 18 bases between. Germline assignment: CDR1 ENHRY and CDR2 SYGVKD. CDR3 in DNA: TGTGCCATCAGTGAGTCGAAAGGCGGATACGGGGTCACAGATACGCAGTATTTT. Translation gives CAISESKGGYGVTDTQYF.

This chain uses TRBV29-1 with TRBJ1-3; 7 nucleotides line up with TRBD1. V shed 7 bases, J shed 0 bases, and the junction held 6 bases outside the gene matches. The germline V gene encodes CDR1 SQVTM and CDR2 ANQGSEA. This CDR3 has 14 amino acids. The CDR3 sequence is CSALGQTSGNTIYF. CDR3 nucleotide sequence: TGCAGCGCCCTGGGACAGACCTCTGGAAACACCATATATTTT.

The chain's CDR3 is CASSSDLGAETQYF. CDR3 in DNA: TGTGCCAGCAGTTCCGACCTGGGGGCTGAGACCCAGTACTTC. The chain uses TRBV6-1 and TRBJ2-5; the D gene is possibly TRBD1 (6 bases). V lost 5 bases, J lost 5 bases, and 15 bases lay in between. The germline gives CDR1 MNHNS, CDR2 SASEGT. This CDR3 is 14 amino acids long.

J is TRBJ2-7 and V is TRBV11-1, with 9 bases lining up with TRBD1. The CDR3 consists of 16 residues. CDR1 and CDR2 from the germline V gene are SGHAT and FQDESV (reference sequence). The V and J ends lost 5 bases and 2 bases, in that order; junction bases with no gene match: 10. CDR3: CASSPGRDRVPYEQYF. In DNA form, the CDR3 reads TGTGCCAGCAGCCCCGGTCGGGACAGGGTACCCTACGAGCAGTACTTC.

V and J are TRBV7-9 and TRBJ1-3; D uncertain. Trimming pared 1 base from V and 5 bases from J, leaving 9 bases between. Germline assignment: CDR1 SEHNR and CDR2 FQNEAQ (reference sequence). The CDR3 runs to 14 residues. The CDR3 DNA is TGTGCCAGCAGCTTAGTCGAGGGAAGAAACACCATATATTTT. As protein: CASSLVEGRNTIYF.